This T cell receptor (beta chain) was observed in a study of Ad26.COV2.S vaccination and SARS-CoV-2 variants. Study-level information: Donor was one of the participants in the Ad26.COV2.S arm of the COV1001 trial.

This clone appeared a single time. This sample's treatment: roughly 20 received Ad26.COV2.S at low or high dose, single or two shots; about 5 received placebo; per-sample allocation not given. Collection of samples fell on day 63 after the first vaccine or placebo injection. V lost 2 bases, J lost 4 bases, and 8 bases lay in between. The CDR3 contains 13 residues. CDR1 and CDR2 (germline): MNHEY, SVGEGT. The assay was immunoSEQ multiplex PCR, and TCRdb's table has in-frame clones only and misses some. This sample has about 410,000 clones, with approximately 89% found just once. This chain uses TRBV6-2 or TRBV6-3 with TRBJ1-1; tentatively, D is TRBD1 (5 bases). The sequence was obtained from a person between 18 and 65 years old who received the Ad26.COV2.S COVID-19 vaccine or a placebo. The sample here was peripheral blood, taken in a trial of Ad26.COV2.S vaccine versus placebo. The CDR3, as DNA: TGTGCCAGCAGTTACGCTGGGGGCACTGAAGCTTTCTTT. It specifies CASSYAGGTEAFF.